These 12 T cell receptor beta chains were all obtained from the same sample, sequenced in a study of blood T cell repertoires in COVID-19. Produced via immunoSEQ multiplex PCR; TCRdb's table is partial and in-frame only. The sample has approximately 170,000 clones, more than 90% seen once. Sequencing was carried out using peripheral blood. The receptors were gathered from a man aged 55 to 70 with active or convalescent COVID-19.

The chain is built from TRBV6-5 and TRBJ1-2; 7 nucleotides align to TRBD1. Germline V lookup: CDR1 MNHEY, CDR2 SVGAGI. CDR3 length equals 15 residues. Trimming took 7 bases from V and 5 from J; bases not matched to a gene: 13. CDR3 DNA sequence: TGTGCCAGCACCGACGGACAGGCCGGGGCGTATGGCTACACCTTC. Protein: CASTDGQAGAYGYTF.

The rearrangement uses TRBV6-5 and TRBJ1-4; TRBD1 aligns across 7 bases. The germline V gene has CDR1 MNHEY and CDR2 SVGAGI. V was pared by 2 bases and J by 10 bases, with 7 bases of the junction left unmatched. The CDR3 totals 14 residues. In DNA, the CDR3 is TGTGCCAGCAGTTACGAGACAGGGAACGGAAAACTGTTTTTT. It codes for CASSYETGNGKLFF.

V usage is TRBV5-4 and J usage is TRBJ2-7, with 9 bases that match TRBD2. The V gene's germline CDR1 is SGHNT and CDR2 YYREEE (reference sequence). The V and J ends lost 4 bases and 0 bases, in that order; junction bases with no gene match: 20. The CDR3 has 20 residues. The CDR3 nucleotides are TGTGCCAGCAGCACCTTACTACCGGGACTAGCCTCCCAAAGCTCCTACGAGCAGTACTTC. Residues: CASSTLLPGLASQSSYEQYF.

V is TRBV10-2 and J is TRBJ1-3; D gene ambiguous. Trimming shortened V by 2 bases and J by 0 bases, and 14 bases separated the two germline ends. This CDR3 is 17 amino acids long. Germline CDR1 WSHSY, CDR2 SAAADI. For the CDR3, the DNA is TGCGCCAGCAGTGAGATGGGCAGGAAAAACTCTGGAAACACCATATATTTT. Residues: CASSEMGRKNSGNTIYF.

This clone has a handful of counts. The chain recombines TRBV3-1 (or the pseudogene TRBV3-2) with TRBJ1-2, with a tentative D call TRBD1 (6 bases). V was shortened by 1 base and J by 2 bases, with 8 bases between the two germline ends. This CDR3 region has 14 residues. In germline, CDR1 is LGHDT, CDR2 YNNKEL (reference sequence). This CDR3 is CASSQAGTNYGYTF. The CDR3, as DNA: TGTGCCAGCAGCCAAGCCGGGACAAACTATGGCTACACCTTC.

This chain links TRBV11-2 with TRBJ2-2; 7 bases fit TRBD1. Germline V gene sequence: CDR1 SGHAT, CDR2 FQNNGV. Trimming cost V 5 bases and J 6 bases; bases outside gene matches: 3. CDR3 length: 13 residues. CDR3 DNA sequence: TGTGCCAGCAGCCAAGACAGGGCCGGGGAGCTGTTTTTT. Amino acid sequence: CASSQDRAGELFF.

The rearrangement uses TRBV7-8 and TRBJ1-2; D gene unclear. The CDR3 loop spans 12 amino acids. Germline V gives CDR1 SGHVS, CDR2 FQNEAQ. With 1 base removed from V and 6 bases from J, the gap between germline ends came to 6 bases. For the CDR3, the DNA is TGTGCCAGCAGCTTAGATCGGGATGGCTACACCTTC. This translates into CASSLDRDGYTF.

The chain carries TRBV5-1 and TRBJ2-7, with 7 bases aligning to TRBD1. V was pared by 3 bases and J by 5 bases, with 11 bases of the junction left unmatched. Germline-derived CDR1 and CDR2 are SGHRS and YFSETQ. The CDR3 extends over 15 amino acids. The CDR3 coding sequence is TGCGCCAGCAGCTATTACGACAGGGATTTCAACGAGCAGTACTTC. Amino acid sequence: CASSYYDRDFNEQYF.

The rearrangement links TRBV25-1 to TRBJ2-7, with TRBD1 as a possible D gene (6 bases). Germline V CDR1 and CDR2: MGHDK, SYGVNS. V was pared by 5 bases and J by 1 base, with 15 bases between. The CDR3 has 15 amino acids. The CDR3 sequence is CASSYMGAFSYEQYF. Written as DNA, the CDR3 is TGTGCCAGCAGTTACATGGGGGCTTTTTCCTACGAGCAGTACTTC.

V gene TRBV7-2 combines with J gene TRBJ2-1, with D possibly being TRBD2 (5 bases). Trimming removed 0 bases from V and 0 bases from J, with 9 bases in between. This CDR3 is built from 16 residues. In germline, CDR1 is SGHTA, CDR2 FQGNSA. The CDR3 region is CASSLAGIGSYNEQFF. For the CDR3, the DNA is TGTGCCAGCAGCTTAGCCGGGATAGGCTCCTACAATGAGCAGTTCTTC.

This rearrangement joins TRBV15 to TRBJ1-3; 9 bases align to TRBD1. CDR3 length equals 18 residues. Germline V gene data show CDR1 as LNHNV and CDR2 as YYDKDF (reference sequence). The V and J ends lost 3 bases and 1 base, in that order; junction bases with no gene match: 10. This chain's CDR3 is CATSRGGTGSGSGNTIYF. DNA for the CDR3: TGTGCCACCAGCAGGGGTGGGACAGGGTCGGGTTCTGGAAACACCATATATTTT.

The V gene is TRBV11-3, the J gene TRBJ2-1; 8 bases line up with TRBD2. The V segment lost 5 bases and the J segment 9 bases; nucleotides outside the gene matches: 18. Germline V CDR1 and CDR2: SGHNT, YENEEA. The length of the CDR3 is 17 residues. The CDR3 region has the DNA TGTGCCAGCAGCCAAACCCCAGGGGTCGGACTAGCCAGTGAGCAGTTCTTC. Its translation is CASSQTPGVGLASEQFF. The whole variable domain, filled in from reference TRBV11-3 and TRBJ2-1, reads EAGVVQSPRYKIIEKKQPVAFWCNPISGHNTLYWYLQNLGQGPELLIRYENEEAVDDSQLPKDRFSAERLKGVDSTLKIQPAELGDSAVYLCASSQTPGVGLASEQFFGPGTRLTVL.